The TCR beta chain described here comes from a study of PD-L1 blockade in urothelial cancer. Background on the study: Patients with male sex and bladder-origin urothelial cancer accounted for about 85% of the roughly 30 enrolled.

Trimming cost V 1 base and J 4 bases; bases outside gene matches: 8. CDR1 is LGHNA, CDR2 YNFKEQ, per germline. The CDR3 is made up of 16 amino acids. Repertoires were generated with immunoSEQ multiplex PCR, while TCRdb's copy carries only in-frame clones and drops some. In the table there are about 52,000 clones, roughly 77% of which are singletons. The input for sequencing was PBMCs, taken around atezolizumab (anti-PD-L1) treatment. V gene TRBV4-2 combines with J gene TRBJ2-5; 8 bases are a match to TRBD2. This TCR was sampled from a man in his sixties or seventies with urothelial cancer. The DNA for the CDR3 is TGTGCCAGCAGCCAAGTTCCGGGACTAGTGACAGAGACCCAGTACTTC. Residues: CASSQVPGLVTETQYF.